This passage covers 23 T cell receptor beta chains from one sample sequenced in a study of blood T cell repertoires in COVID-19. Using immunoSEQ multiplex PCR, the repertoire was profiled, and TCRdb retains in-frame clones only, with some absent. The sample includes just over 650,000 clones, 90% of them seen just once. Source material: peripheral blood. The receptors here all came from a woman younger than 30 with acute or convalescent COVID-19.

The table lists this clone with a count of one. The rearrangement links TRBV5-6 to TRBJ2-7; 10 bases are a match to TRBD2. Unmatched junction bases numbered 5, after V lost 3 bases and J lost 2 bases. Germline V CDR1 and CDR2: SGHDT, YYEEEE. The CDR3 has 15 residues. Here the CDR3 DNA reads TGTGCCAGCAGCTGGGAACTAGCGGGGCCCTACGAGCAGTACTTC. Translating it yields CASSWELAGPYEQYF.

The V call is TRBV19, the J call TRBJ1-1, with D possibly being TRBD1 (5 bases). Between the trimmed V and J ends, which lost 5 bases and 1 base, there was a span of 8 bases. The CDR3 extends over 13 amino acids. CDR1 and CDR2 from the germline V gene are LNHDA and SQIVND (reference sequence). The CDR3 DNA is TGTGCCAGTAGTGCCAGGGAGAACACTGAAGCTTTCTTT. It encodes CASSARENTEAFF.

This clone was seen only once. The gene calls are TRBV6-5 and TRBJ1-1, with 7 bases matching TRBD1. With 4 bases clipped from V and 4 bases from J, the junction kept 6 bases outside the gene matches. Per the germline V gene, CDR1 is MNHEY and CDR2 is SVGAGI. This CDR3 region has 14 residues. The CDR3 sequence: CASSSYDRATEAFF. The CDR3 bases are TGTGCCAGCAGTTCCTACGACAGGGCCACTGAAGCTTTCTTT.

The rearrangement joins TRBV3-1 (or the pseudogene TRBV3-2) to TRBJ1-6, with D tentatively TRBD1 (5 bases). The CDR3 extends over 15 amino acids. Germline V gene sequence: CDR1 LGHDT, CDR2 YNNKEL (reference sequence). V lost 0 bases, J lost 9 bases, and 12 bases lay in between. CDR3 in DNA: TGTGCCAGCAGCCAAGATCAGGGTGTGCGTTCACCCCTCCACTTT. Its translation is CASSQDQGVRSPLHF.

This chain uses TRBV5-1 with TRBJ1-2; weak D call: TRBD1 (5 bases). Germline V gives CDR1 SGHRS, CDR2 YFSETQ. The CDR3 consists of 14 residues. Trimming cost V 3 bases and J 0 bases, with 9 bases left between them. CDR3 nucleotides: TGCGCCAGCAGCTGGGAACAGGCTAACTATGGCTACACCTTC. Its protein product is CASSWEQANYGYTF.

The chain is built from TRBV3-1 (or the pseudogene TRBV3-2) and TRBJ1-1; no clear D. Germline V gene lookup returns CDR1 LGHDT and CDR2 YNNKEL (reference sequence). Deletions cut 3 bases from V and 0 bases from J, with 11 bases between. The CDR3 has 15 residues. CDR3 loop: CASSHLGRLNTEAFF. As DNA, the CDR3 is TGTGCCAGCAGCCACCTAGGGAGACTGAACACTGAAGCTTTCTTT.

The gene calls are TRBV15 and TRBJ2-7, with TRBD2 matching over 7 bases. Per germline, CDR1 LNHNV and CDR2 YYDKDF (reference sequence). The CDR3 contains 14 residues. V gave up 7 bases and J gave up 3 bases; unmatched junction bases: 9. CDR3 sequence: CATMGGQAIYEQYF. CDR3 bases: TGTGCCACCATGGGAGGGCAGGCCATCTACGAGCAGTACTTC.

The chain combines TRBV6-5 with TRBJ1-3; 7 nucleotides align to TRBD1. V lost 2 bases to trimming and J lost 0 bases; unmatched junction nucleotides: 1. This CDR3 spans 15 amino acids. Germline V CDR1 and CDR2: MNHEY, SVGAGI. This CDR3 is CASSYDRDSGNTIYF. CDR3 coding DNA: TGTGCCAGCAGTTACGACAGGGACTCTGGAAACACCATATATTTT.

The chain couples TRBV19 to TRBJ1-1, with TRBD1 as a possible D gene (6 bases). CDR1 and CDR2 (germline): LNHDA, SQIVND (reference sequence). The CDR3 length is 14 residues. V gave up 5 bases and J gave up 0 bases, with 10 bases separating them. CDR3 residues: CASSVTGLNTEAFF. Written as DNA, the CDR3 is TGTGCCAGTAGTGTAACAGGGTTGAACACTGAAGCTTTCTTT.

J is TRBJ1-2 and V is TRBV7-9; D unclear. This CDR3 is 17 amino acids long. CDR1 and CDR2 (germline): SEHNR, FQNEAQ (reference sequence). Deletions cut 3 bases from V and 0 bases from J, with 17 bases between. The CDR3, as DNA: TGTGCCAGCAGCTTTCGCAGCCAGACTTCAGCTAACTATGGCTACACCTTC. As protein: CASSFRSQTSANYGYTF.

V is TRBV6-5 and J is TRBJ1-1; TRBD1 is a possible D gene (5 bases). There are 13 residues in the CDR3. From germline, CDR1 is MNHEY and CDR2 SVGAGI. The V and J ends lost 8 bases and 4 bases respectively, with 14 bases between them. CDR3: CASHKSGGTEAFF. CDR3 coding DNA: TGTGCCAGCCACAAGTCGGGGGGCACTGAAGCTTTCTTT.

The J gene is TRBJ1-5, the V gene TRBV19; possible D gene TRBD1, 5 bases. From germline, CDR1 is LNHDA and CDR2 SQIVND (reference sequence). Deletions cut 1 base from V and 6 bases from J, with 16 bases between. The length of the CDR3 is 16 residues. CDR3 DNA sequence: TGTGCCAGTAGTATAGGCCAAGGGGCAGGTGGTCAGCCCCAGCATTTT. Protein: CASSIGQGAGGQPQHF.

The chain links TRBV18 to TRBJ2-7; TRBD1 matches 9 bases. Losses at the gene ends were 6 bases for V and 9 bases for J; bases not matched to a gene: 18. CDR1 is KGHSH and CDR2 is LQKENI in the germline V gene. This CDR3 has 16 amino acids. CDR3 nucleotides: TGTGCCAGCTCCAAACTCGGGACAGGGCCGCAGTGGGGGCAGTACTTC. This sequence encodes CASSKLGTGPQWGQYF.

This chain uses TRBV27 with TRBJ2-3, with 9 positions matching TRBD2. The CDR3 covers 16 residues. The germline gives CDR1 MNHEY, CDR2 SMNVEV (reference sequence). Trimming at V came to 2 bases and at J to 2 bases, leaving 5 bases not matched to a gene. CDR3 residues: CASSLVAGALTDTQYF. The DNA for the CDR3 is TGTGCCAGCAGTTTAGTAGCGGGGGCCCTCACAGATACGCAGTATTTT.

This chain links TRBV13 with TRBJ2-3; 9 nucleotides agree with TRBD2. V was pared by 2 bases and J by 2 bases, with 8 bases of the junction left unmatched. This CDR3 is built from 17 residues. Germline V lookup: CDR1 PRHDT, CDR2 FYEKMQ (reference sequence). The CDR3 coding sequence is TGTGCCAGCAGCTTAATAGCGGGGGCACCTCTCACAGATACGCAGTATTTT. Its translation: CASSLIAGAPLTDTQYF.

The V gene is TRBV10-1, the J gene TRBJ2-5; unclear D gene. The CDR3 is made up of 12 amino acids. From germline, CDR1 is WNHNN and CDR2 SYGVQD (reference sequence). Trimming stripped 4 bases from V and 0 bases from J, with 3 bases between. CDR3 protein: CASSVDQETQYF. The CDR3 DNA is TGCGCCAGCAGTGTAGACCAAGAGACCCAGTACTTC.

The CDR3 here is CASSEILGQGNTIYF. The CDR3 DNA reads as TGCGCCAGCAGTGAAATTCTGGGACAGGGAAACACCATATATTTT. This chain links TRBV10-1 with TRBJ1-3; 7 bases map to TRBD1. Trimming at V came to 3 bases and at J to 4 bases, leaving 6 bases not matched to a gene. Per the germline V gene, CDR1 is WNHNN and CDR2 is SYGVQD (reference sequence). The CDR3 has 15 amino acids.

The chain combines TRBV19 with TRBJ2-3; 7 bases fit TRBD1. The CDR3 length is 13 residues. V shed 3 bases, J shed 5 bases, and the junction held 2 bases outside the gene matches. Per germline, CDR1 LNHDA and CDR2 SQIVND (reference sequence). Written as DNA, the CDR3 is TGTGCCAGTAGTATCTCAGGGGGAGATACGCAGTATTTT. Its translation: CASSISGGDTQYF.

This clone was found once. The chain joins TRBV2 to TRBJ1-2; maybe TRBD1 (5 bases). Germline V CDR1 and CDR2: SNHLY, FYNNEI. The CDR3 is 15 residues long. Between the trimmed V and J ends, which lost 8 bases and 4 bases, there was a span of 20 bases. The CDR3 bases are TGTGCCAGCCTGGTTGGGGCAAATTTTTTCTATGGCTACACCTTC. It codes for CASLVGANFFYGYTF.

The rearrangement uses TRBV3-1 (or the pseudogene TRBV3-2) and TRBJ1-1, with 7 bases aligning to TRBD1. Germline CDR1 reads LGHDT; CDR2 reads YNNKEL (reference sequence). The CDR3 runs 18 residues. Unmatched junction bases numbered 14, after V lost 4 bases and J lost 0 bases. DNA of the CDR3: TGTGCCAGCAGCCGACTGGACAGGTTCTCAAGTTTGAACACTGAAGCTTTCTTT. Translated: CASSRLDRFSSLNTEAFF.

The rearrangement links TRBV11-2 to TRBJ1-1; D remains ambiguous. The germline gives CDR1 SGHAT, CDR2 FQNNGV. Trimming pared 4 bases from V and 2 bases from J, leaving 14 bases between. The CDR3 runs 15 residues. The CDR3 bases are TGTGCCAGCAGCTACAGACCGGGAGAAAACACTGAAGCTTTCTTT. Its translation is CASSYRPGENTEAFF.

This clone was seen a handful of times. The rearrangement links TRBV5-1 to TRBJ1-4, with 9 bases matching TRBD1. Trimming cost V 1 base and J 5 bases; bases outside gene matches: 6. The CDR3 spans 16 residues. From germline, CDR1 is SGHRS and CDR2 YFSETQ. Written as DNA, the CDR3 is TGCGCCAGCAGCTTGTCCGGGGGGACAGGGAATGAAAAACTGTTTTTT. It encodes CASSLSGGTGNEKLFF. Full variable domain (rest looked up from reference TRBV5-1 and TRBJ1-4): KAGVTQTPRYLIKTRGQQVTLSCSPISGHRSVSWYQQTPGQGLQFLFEYFSETQRNKGNFPGRFSGRQFSNSRSEMNVSTLELGDSALYLCASSLSGGTGNEKLFFGSGTQLSVL.

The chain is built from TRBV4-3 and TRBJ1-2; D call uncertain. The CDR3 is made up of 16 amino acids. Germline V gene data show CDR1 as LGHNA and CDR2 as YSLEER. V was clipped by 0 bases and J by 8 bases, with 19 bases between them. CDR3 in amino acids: CASSQDTEEVARGYTF. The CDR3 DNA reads TGCGCCAGCAGCCAAGATACGGAGGAGGTCGCTAGGGGCTACACCTTC.